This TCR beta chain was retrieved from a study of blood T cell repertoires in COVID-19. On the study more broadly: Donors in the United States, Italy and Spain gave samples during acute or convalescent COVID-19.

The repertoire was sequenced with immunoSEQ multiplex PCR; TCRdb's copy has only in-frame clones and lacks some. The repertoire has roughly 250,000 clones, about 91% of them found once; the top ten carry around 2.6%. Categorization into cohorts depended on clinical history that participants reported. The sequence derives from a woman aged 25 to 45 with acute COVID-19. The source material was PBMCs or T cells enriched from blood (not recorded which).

CDR3 coding DNA: TGTGCCAGCAAACTTAACAGGGGGCGAGCTTTCTTT. Encoded protein: CASKLNRGRAFF. V gene TRBV25-1 combines with J gene TRBJ1-1, with TRBD1 matching 9 bases. The CDR3 contains 12 residues. Germline trimming cut 7 bases from V and 10 bases from J; bases unmatched to any gene: 7. Germline CDR1 and CDR2: MGHDK and SYGVNS.